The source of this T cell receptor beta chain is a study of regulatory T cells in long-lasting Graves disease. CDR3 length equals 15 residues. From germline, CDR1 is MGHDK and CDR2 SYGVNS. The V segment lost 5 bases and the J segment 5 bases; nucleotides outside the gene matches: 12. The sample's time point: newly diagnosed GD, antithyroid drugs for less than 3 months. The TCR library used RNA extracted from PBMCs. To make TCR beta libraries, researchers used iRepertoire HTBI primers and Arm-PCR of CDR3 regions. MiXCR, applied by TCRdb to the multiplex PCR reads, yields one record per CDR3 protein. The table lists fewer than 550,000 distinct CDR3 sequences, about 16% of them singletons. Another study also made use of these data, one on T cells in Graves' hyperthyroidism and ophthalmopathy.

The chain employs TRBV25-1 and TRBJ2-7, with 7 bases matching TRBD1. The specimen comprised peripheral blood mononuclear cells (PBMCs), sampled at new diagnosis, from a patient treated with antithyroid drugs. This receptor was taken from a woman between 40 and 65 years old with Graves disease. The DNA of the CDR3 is TGTGCCAGCAGTCCTACAGGGGCCAGGAGGAACGAGCAGTACTTC. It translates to CASSPTGARRNEQYF.